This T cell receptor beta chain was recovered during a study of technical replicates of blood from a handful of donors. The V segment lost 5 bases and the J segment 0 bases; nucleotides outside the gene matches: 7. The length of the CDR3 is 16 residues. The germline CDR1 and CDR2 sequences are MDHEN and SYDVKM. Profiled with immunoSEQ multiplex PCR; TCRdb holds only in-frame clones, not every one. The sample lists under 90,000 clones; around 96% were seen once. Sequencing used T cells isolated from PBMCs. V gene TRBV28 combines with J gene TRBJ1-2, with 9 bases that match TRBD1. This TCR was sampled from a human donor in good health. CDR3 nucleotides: TGTGCCAGCAGTACAACAGGGGGCGGCCCTAACTATGGCTACACCTTC. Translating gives CASSTTGGGPNYGYTF.